This record covers a single T cell receptor beta chain. Its target antigen remains unknown. No qualities accompany the bases; no much larger clone lies one base away. Here V drops 1 base and J drops 6 bases, and the junction holds 4 bases not matched to any gene. From the cysteine through the phenylalanine, the CDR3 covers 15 amino acids. Just CDR3 DNA is preserved here, 45 bases in frame from base 1. The germline V gene (reference sequence) gives CDR1 as SEHNR and CDR2 as FQNEAQ. Collaborating institutions collected whole blood in K2EDTA tubes following their own protocols. For TCRbeta analysis, collaborators shipped samples in one of three forms: frozen whole blood, isolated PBMCs, or DNA extracted from either of those sample types. TCRbeta CDR3 regions were amplified from genomic DNA using the immunoSEQ Assay, a bias-controlled multiplex PCR. As for the original processing: The number of nucleated cells in each sample was estimated by amplification of reference gene primers within the assay. To quantify the absolute abundance of each unique TCRbeta CDR3 rearrangement, sequence reads were collapsed and filtered. For each sample, productive Simpson clonality was calculated as the square root of Simpson's diversity index over productive rearrangements. The table comes from immuneACCESS by way of TCRdb, which keeps in-frame sequences with V and J called. Part of the clones is missing from these tables; in studies checked, under half for an unresolved V gene and the rest for unknown reasons. Clone size and V and J calls were adopted from that table, with D and trimming inferred from the DNA. The sample records 250,000 to 300,000 clones, roughly 91% of which are singletons. About 4.6% of the sample is taken by the ten largest.

The data originate from a study of blood T cell repertoires in COVID-19 (dated by TCRdb to the early 2020s). As for the study more broadly: Samples covering the acute and convalescent phases of COVID-19 were provided by collaborators in the United States, Italy and Spain. The material from the prospective study consisted of cDNA or gDNA derived from T cells, B-cell-depleted T cells, or PBMCs. The dataset comprised deeply sampled blood TCRbeta repertoires from subjects exposed to, actively infected with, or recovered from COVID-19. A freely available public database, intended as a resource for researchers studying the immune response to SARS-CoV-2, is where the repertoires were released. The samples were drawn from two sources: the first 160 participants of the ongoing ImmuneRACE study, and 1,254 subjects contributed by 6 global collaborators. Nearly every sample came with metadata listing a de-identified subject ID, COVID-19 status, age in years and sex. Where available, HLA class I and class II types were taken from metadata supplied by the sample provider and were not determined by assay-based typing.

The study at large found these results: The quantity of clinical and demographic metadata differed by source and by participant and was supplied without curation.

This receptor was obtained from a man aged 40-50 years with acute or convalescent COVID-19. The sequence is built from TRBV7-9 and TRBJ2-7; TRBD1 matches 12 bases in the middle. The sample comprised peripheral blood. The CDR3: CASSLVGQGAIEQYF. The DNA sequence reads TGTGCCAGCAGCTTAGTGGGACAGGGGGCCATCGAGCAGTACTTC.